This TCR beta chain was observed in a study of blood T cell repertoires in COVID-19 (dated by TCRdb to about 2020). With regard to the full study: Collaborator samples came from the United States, Italy and Spain and covered acute and convalescent phases of COVID-19. The prospective study material was composed of cDNA or gDNA derived from T cells, B-cell-depleted T cells, or PBMCs. The dataset comprised deeply sampled blood TCRbeta repertoires from subjects exposed to, actively infected with, or recovered from COVID-19. The repertoires were made available in a free public database intended to serve as a resource for research on the immune response to SARS-CoV-2. The samples were drawn from the first 160 participants of the ongoing ImmuneRACE study and from roughly 1,300 subjects provided by 6 global collaborators. Nearly every sample came with metadata listing a de-identified subject ID, COVID-19 status, age in years and sex. Where available, HLA class I and class II types were taken from metadata supplied by the sample provider and were not determined by assay-based typing. The investigation overall reported the following: How much clinical and demographic metadata was included differed by source and by participant, and the metadata was provided uncurated.

Participants in the prospective study were enrolled through a virtual design, were aged roughly 18 to 100 years, and lived in 24 United States geographic areas. To assign participants to cohorts, the prospective study relied on clinical history that participants themselves reported in a screening survey and a study questionnaire. ImmuneRACE Cohort 3 recovered participants were defined by two consecutive negative NP/OP PCR tests, healthcare professional clearance, or symptom resolution. Each participant in the prospective study had whole blood, serum and a nasopharyngeal or oropharyngeal swab collected by mobile phlebotomists. Participants in the prospective study had the option to provide additional blood draws and questionnaires over a roughly two-month period. Blood samples from the prospective study were shipped frozen or at room temperature prior to DNA extraction. Deletion took 3 bases off V and 6 bases off J, with a span of 9 bases between the germline ends. CDR3 length: 12 amino acids, cysteine to phenylalanine. The read is trimmed to its CDR3 DNA, 36 bases read in frame from base 1. CDR1 is given as SGDLS and CDR2 as YYNGEE, both from the germline V gene.

About this clone: Which antigen it targets is not known. No per-base quality is available; no much larger clone lies one base away.

The immunoSEQ Assay, a bias-controlled multiplex PCR, was used to amplify TCRbeta CDR3 regions from genomic DNA. For the original study's pipeline: Within the assay, amplification of reference gene primers was used to estimate how many nucleated cells each sample contained. To quantify the absolute abundance of each unique TCRbeta CDR3 rearrangement, sequence reads were collapsed and filtered. For each sample, productive Simpson clonality was calculated as the square root of Simpson's diversity index across productive rearrangements. TCRdb retrieved this table from immuneACCESS and kept in-frame rearrangements only. Not all clones are present; in checked studies, unresolved V genes account for under half, and no reason is known for the remainder. Clone size and the V and J calls come from that table; the DNA yielded D and trimming. This sample lists 140,000 to 150,000 clones; about nine tenths were detected once. Roughly 3.9% of the sample belongs to the ten largest clones.

The source of this sequence is a man in his fifties or sixties who had recovered from COVID-19. The rearranged segments are TRBV9 and TRBJ1-2, with the identity of the D gene unclear. Material: PBMCs or T cells enriched from blood (not recorded which). The sequenced DNA: TGTGCCAGCAGCGCGAGTCGAGATGGCTACACCTTC. It is translated as CASSASRDGYTF.